These 2 T cell receptor beta chains came from one sample sequenced in a study of blood T cell repertoires in COVID-19. Produced via immunoSEQ multiplex PCR; TCRdb's table is partial and in-frame only. The sample carries about 100,000 clones, roughly 88% recorded once. The source material was peripheral blood. The receptors come from a human donor in a cohort sampled during active COVID-19.

V is TRBV18 and J is TRBJ2-7; 9 nucleotides align to TRBD2. The CDR3 totals 15 residues. CDR1 is KGHSH and CDR2 is LQKENI in the germline V gene. V dropped 2 bases and J dropped 3; count of bases not matched to a gene: 5. CDR3 amino acids: CASSPSSGRSYEQYF. The CDR3, as DNA: TGTGCCAGCTCACCATCCAGCGGGAGGAGCTACGAGCAGTACTTC.

The chain is built from TRBV6-5 and TRBJ1-3; 8 nucleotides match TRBD1. The CDR3 sequence is 15 residues long. The germline V gene encodes CDR1 MNHEY and CDR2 SVGAGI. Germline trimming cut 4 bases from V and 3 bases from J; bases unmatched to any gene: 5. DNA for the CDR3: TGTGCCAGCAGTTTGGACAGGGAGTTTGGAAACACCATATATTTT. Translated: CASSLDREFGNTIYF.